Shown below are 32 T cell receptor beta chains from a single sample sequenced in a study of graft-versus-host responses after intestinal transplantation. The data were produced by immunoSEQ multiplex PCR, yet TCRdb's version contains in-frame clones alone and is incomplete. The sample consists of 80,000 to 95,000 clones, about 88% of them appearing once. The antigens for these receptors are not known. The sequences come from unstimulated CD4+ T cells sorted from spleen or lymph node cells, collected before transplant. These receptors originate from a human donor who was the organ donor for an intestinal transplant.

The V gene is TRBV5-1, the J gene TRBJ2-1; 8 nucleotides match TRBD2. Looked up from germline, CDR1 is SGHRS and CDR2 is YFSETQ. V shed 8 bases, J shed 4 bases, and the junction held 8 bases outside the gene matches. The CDR3 consists of 14 residues. The CDR3 sequence is CARIPRGGYNEQFF. CDR3 in DNA: TGCGCCAGAATTCCTCGGGGGGGGTACAATGAGCAGTTCTTC.

This sequence joins TRBV28 and TRBJ2-7, with a tentative D call TRBD1 (5 bases). The CDR3 is 14 residues long. The germline V gene encodes CDR1 MDHEN and CDR2 SYDVKM. V was pared by 3 bases and J by 4 bases, with 13 bases between. The CDR3 reads CASSLVGQAYEQYF. The CDR3 region has the DNA TGTGCCAGCAGTTTGGTGGGGCAGGCGTACGAGCAGTACTTC.

The chain carries TRBV27 and TRBJ2-7; D is undetermined. The CDR3 sequence is 17 residues long. Germline CDR1 is MNHEY and CDR2 is SMNVEV (reference sequence). Trimming stripped 3 bases from V and 2 bases from J, with 20 bases between. The CDR3 sequence: CASSFARSPSSAYEQYF. CDR3 sequence (DNA): TGTGCCAGCAGTTTCGCCAGGTCACCATCATCGGCCTACGAGCAGTACTTC.

V is TRBV18 and J is TRBJ2-2, with D unresolved. Trimming left V 0 bases short and J 0 bases short, with 8 bases between. This CDR3 comprises 16 residues. Germline CDR1 and CDR2: KGHSH and LQKENI. The CDR3 sequence: CASSPPSATNTGELFF. CDR3 nucleotides: TGTGCCAGCTCACCACCGAGCGCCACGAACACCGGGGAGCTGTTTTTT.

The chain recombines TRBV23-1 with TRBJ1-6; 8 bases are shared with TRBD1. TRBV23-1 qualifies as an ORF whose function is uncertain. J gave up 11 bases and V 3 bases, and 15 bases lay outside the gene matches. This CDR3 has 17 amino acids. The CDR3 region is CASSHPGGDPPRAPLHF. The CDR3 nucleotides read TGCGCCAGCAGTCACCCAGGGGGCGATCCCCCAAGGGCACCCCTCCACTTT.

In its sample, this clone was seen once. Written as DNA, the CDR3 is TGTGCCAGCAGTTTATCGAGGATAGCGGGGGGGCGGGAGCAGTTCTTC. It specifies CASSLSRIAGGREQFF. The chain joins TRBV27 to TRBJ2-1; 11 nucleotides match TRBD2. Germline-derived CDR1 and CDR2 are MNHEY and SMNVEV (reference sequence). After removal of 0 bases from V and 10 bases from J, the junction contained 8 bases not matched to a gene. There are 16 residues in the CDR3.

The CDR3 spells CASSSTLAGIGYGYTF. CDR3 DNA: TGTGCCAGCAGCTCAACCTTGGCGGGAATTGGCTATGGCTACACCTTC. This chain joins TRBV11-2 and TRBJ1-2; D is unresolved. V was clipped by 4 bases and J by 4 bases, with 19 bases between them. Germline CDR1 SGHAT, CDR2 FQNNGV. The CDR3 consists of 16 residues.

The table lists this clone with a few counts. Other DNA variants within this sample encode the same CDR3. J is TRBJ1-1 and V is TRBV7-3; no clear D gene. Trimming cost V 2 bases and J 1 base, with 5 bases left between them. CDR3 length: 13 amino acids. The germline CDR1 and CDR2 sequences are SGHTA and FQGTGA. The DNA for the CDR3 is TGTGCCAGCAGCTTAGGGCGGAACACTGAAGCTTTCTTT. It encodes CASSLGRNTEAFF.

The rearrangement uses TRBV29-1 and TRBJ2-3, with 9 bases aligning to TRBD1. The CDR3 extends over 14 amino acids. Germline V lookup: CDR1 SQVTM, CDR2 ANQGSEA. V shed 7 bases and J 2 bases; nucleotides not matched to a gene: 7. The CDR3 is CSARDRANTDTQYF. The CDR3 nucleotides read TGCAGCGCTCGGGACAGGGCAAACACAGATACGCAGTATTTT.

The chain combines TRBV4-1 with TRBJ2-7; 9 bases are a match to TRBD2. Germline trimming cut 1 base from V and 0 bases from J; bases unmatched to any gene: 13. The CDR3 is made up of 19 amino acids. CDR1 is MGHRA, CDR2 YSYEKL, per germline. The CDR3 here is CASSQADATTGLASYEQYF. CDR3 sequence (DNA): TGCGCCAGCAGCCAAGCAGACGCTACGACGGGACTAGCCTCCTACGAGCAGTACTTC.

This clone has only one observation. This sequence joins TRBV5-1 and TRBJ1-4; 11 positions match TRBD1. The length of the CDR3 is 14 residues. CDR1 and CDR2 (germline): SGHRS, YFSETQ. V was clipped by 5 bases and J by 7 bases; unmatched bases: 4. In DNA form, the CDR3 reads TGCGCCAGCAGACCTGGGACAGGGGGTGAAAAACTGTTTTTT. Protein: CASRPGTGGEKLFF.

The J gene is TRBJ1-4, the V gene TRBV10-3; 10 bases line up with TRBD1. The CDR3 consists of 17 residues. The V gene end was trimmed by 2 bases and the J gene end by 8 bases; junction bases not matched to a gene: 11. CDR1 ENHRY and CDR2 SYGVKD come from the germline V gene. The CDR3 here is CAISEGATGTGAEKLFF. In nucleotides, the CDR3 is TGTGCCATCAGTGAGGGGGCTACCGGGACAGGGGCAGAAAAACTGTTTTTT.

V gene TRBV5-1 combines with J gene TRBJ2-5; TRBD2 matches 7 bases. With 4 bases clipped from V and 0 bases from J, the junction kept 12 bases outside the gene matches. The CDR3 is 17 amino acids. Germline CDR1 is SGHRS and CDR2 is YFSETQ. The CDR3 region is CASSPLGRGGNQETQYF. The DNA for the CDR3 is TGCGCCAGCAGCCCCCTGGGCCGGGGAGGGAACCAAGAGACCCAGTACTTC.

This clone was seen once. V usage is TRBV5-1 and J usage is TRBJ2-1; TRBD2 matches 11 bases. CDR3 length equals 18 residues. CDR1 is SGHRS and CDR2 is YFSETQ in the germline V gene. V shed 4 bases, J shed 4 bases, and the junction held 13 bases outside the gene matches. The CDR3 sequence is CASSRGIAGGTSYNEQFF. CDR3 coding DNA: TGCGCCAGCAGCCGTGGAATAGCGGGAGGGACTTCATACAATGAGCAGTTCTTC.

The gene calls are TRBV5-1 and TRBJ2-2, with a possible D match to TRBD2 (5 bases). The V end was cut by 7 bases, the J end by 1 base, with 11 bases between. The CDR3 is 14 amino acids. CDR1 is SGHRS and CDR2 is YFSETQ in the germline V gene. The chain's CDR3 is CASVVGGNTGELFF. The CDR3 DNA follows: TGCGCCAGCGTAGTCGGAGGGAACACCGGGGAGCTGTTTTTT.

The chain links TRBV7-2 to TRBJ1-3; D is uncertain. Germline V gene lookup returns CDR1 SGHTA and CDR2 FQGNSA. The CDR3 extends over 16 amino acids. Trimming shortened V by 2 bases and J by 0 bases, and 11 bases separated the two germline ends. CDR3 sequence reads: CASSLNAGSSGNTIYF. Written as DNA, the CDR3 is TGTGCCAGCAGCTTAAACGCCGGGAGCTCTGGAAACACCATATATTTT.

The rearrangement joins TRBV29-1 to TRBJ2-3; 7 bases align to TRBD2. Germline V gene data show CDR1 as SQVTM and CDR2 as ANQGSEA. V lost 4 bases to trimming and J lost 3 bases; unmatched junction nucleotides: 7. CDR3 size: 14 residues. CDR3: CSVVASSGTDTQYF. In nucleotides, the CDR3 is TGCAGCGTTGTGGCGTCTAGCGGTACAGATACGCAGTATTTT.

This rearrangement joins TRBV11-2 to TRBJ2-3; a weak D match, TRBD2 (6 bases). From germline, CDR1 is SGHAT and CDR2 FQNNGV. V lost 1 base and J 2 bases, leaving 16 bases between the germline ends. CDR3 length: 17 amino acids. CDR3 sequence reads: CASSLGAAGSFTDTQYF. The CDR3 DNA is TGTGCCAGCAGCTTAGGTGCGGCGGGGTCGTTCACAGATACGCAGTATTTT.

The chain links TRBV28 to TRBJ1-4; D gene unclear. The CDR3 runs to 11 residues. Germline loops: CDR1 MDHEN, CDR2 SYDVKM. The V end was cut by 9 bases, the J end by 8 bases, with 10 bases between. The CDR3 DNA reads TGTGCCAGTCAGTCGCTCGAAAAACTGTTTTTT. Residues: CASQSLEKLFF.

This chain connects TRBV5-1 to TRBJ2-4; tentative D call: TRBD2 (6 bases). Looked up from germline, CDR1 is SGHRS and CDR2 is YFSETQ. Trimming took off 0 bases at V and 6 bases at J, with 10 bases between the two ends. This CDR3 is built from 14 residues. CDR3 DNA: TGCGCCAGCAGCTTGGACGGGACTTTAAACATTCAGTACTTC. Its translation: CASSLDGTLNIQYF.

The V and J genes are TRBV9 and TRBJ2-5; 8 nucleotides match TRBD2. The CDR3 contains 15 residues. Germline assignment: CDR1 SGDLS and CDR2 YYNGEE. J gave up 4 bases and V 0 bases, and 5 bases lay outside the gene matches. For the CDR3, the DNA is TGTGCCAGCAGCGTAGAGGGTAGCGGGATAGAGACCCAGTACTTC. The encoded protein is CASSVEGSGIETQYF.

V and J are TRBV27 and TRBJ1-1; D unclear. The V and J ends lost 3 bases and 3 bases respectively, with 8 bases between them. The CDR3 is made up of 13 amino acids. Germline V gene sequence: CDR1 MNHEY, CDR2 SMNVEV (reference sequence). This CDR3 is CASSFWRYTEAFF. The DNA of the CDR3 is TGTGCCAGCAGTTTTTGGAGGTACACTGAAGCTTTCTTT.

V gene TRBV5-1 combines with J gene TRBJ2-7, with 9 bases lining up with TRBD2. The junction had 6 bases not matched to a gene; V was cut back by 3 bases and J by 2 bases. Germline CDR1 reads SGHRS; CDR2 reads YFSETQ. This CDR3 contains 15 residues. The CDR3 region has the DNA TGCGCCAGCAGCTCCCGGACTAGCGAGGCCTACGAGCAGTACTTC. This sequence encodes CASSSRTSEAYEQYF.

With respect to this clone: Other DNA sequences in the sample encode the same CDR3. The V and J genes are TRBV25-1 and TRBJ2-5; TRBD1 matches 9 bases. The CDR3 is 13 residues long. CDR1 is MGHDK and CDR2 is SYGVNS in the germline V gene. V lost 6 bases to trimming and J lost 3 bases; unmatched junction nucleotides: 2. CDR3 residues: CASRWTGEETQYF. The CDR3 nucleotides are TGTGCCAGCAGATGGACAGGGGAAGAGACCCAGTACTTC.

J is TRBJ1-4 and V is TRBV29-1; TRBD1 agrees at 7 bases. This CDR3 contains 13 residues. CDR1 SQVTM and CDR2 ANQGSEA come from the germline V gene. Germline trimming cut 6 bases from V and 1 base from J; bases unmatched to any gene: 2. The CDR3 coding sequence is TGCAGCGTCACAGGGGAAACTAATGAAAAACTGTTTTTT. Translating gives CSVTGETNEKLFF.

This clone has more than one count but fewer than ten. The rearrangement links TRBV18 to TRBJ2-7; 9 nucleotides align to TRBD1. Germline V lookup: CDR1 KGHSH, CDR2 LQKENI. The length of the CDR3 is 14 residues. Trimming cost V 4 bases and J 3 bases; bases outside gene matches: 4. The CDR3 here is CASSHRGRDYEQYF. CDR3 DNA: TGTGCCAGCTCACACAGGGGGCGCGACTACGAGCAGTACTTC.

The chain combines TRBV29-1 with TRBJ2-7, with 10 nucleotides matching TRBD1. The CDR3 has 13 amino acids. Germline trimming cut 6 bases from V and 4 bases from J; bases unmatched to any gene: 6. CDR1 is SQVTM, CDR2 ANQGSEA, per germline. The DNA of the CDR3 is TGCAGCGTCGTAGGGACAGGGGCTTACGAGCAGTACTTC. Translating it yields CSVVGTGAYEQYF.

The V and J genes are TRBV9 and TRBJ2-7, with 9 bases that match TRBD1. V dropped 0 bases and J dropped 3; count of bases not matched to a gene: 4. The CDR3 length is 15 residues. Germline-derived CDR1 and CDR2 are SGDLS and YYNGEE. CDR3 sequence reads: CASSVGGTGFYEQYF. The CDR3 bases are TGTGCCAGCAGCGTAGGAGGGACAGGGTTCTACGAGCAGTACTTC.

This chain joins TRBV2 and TRBJ1-2; no clear D. Germline V gives CDR1 SNHLY, CDR2 FYNNEI. Trimming removed 7 bases at V and 4 bases at J, with 10 bases between. The CDR3 is 12 amino acids. The CDR3 is CASTYESYGYTF. The CDR3 coding sequence is TGTGCCAGCACCTACGAGTCCTATGGCTACACCTTC. Full variable domain (missing parts from reference TRBV2 and TRBJ1-2): EPEVTQTPSHQVTQMGQEVILRCVPISNHLYFYWYRQILGQKVEFLVSFYNNEISEKSEIFDDQFSVERPDGSNFTLKIRSTKLEDSAMYFCASTYESYGYTFGSGTRLTVV.

V usage is TRBV11-2 and J usage is TRBJ1-1; D remains ambiguous. Trimming removed 0 bases from V and 4 bases from J, with 12 bases in between. Germline V gene data show CDR1 as SGHAT and CDR2 as FQNNGV. This CDR3 region has 15 residues. The CDR3 reads CASSLDAPKPTEAFF. The CDR3 DNA reads TGTGCCAGCAGCTTAGATGCCCCCAAGCCCACTGAAGCTTTCTTT.

V and J are TRBV11-2 and TRBJ2-1, with 11 nucleotides matching TRBD2. The J segment lost 4 bases and the V segment lost 5 bases, leaving 4 bases of the junction unmatched. Per the germline V gene, CDR1 is SGHAT and CDR2 is FQNNGV. The CDR3 contains 15 residues. In DNA, the CDR3 is TGTGCCAGCAGCAAGGGACTAGCGGAATACAATGAGCAGTTCTTC. Amino acid sequence: CASSKGLAEYNEQFF. The entire variable domain, with the rest obtained from reference TRBV11-2 and TRBJ2-1, is as follows: EAGVAQSPRYKIIEKRQSVAFWCNPISGHATLYWYQQILGQGPKLLIQFQNNGVVDDSQLPKDRFSAERLKGVDSTLKIQPAKLEDSAVYLCASSKGLAEYNEQFFGPGTRLTVL.

This chain connects TRBV10-3 to TRBJ1-2; 7 positions agree with TRBD1. This CDR3 comprises 14 residues. In germline, CDR1 is ENHRY, CDR2 SYGVKD. After removal of 6 bases from V and 5 bases from J, the junction contained 9 bases not matched to a gene. CDR3 DNA: TGTGCCATCAGGGCCCCGACAGGGAGGTATGGCTACACCTTC. This gives the protein CAIRAPTGRYGYTF.